This TCR beta chain comes out of a study of T cell changes during pregnancy in multiple sclerosis (dated by TCRdb to between 2018 and 2020). Describing the broader study: The study looked at changes in the T cell repertoire across pregnancy in women with multiple sclerosis.

With respect to this clone: Its antigen is not yet known. Nothing much larger sits one base from this clone, and base qualities are not available.

The library was generated by the immunoSEQ multiplex PCR assay. This is the immuneACCESS table as TCRdb keeps it, with only in-frame sequences that have V and J called. A part of the clones is gone; compared with another copy, unresolved V genes explain less than half, and the rest is unexplained. In this sample the table shows 65,000 to 70,000 clones, around 94% of which occur a single time. The ten largest clones add up to 1.5% to 2.5% of the sample. The source of this sequence is a female donor in good health, enrolled as a control in a pregnancy study. The sequencing here drew on peripheral blood, taken in the third trimester of pregnancy.

In nucleotides, the sequence is TGTGCCAGCAGTGGGCTCACAGATACGCAGTATTTT. Its protein is CASSGLTDTQYF. The receptor chain draws on TRBV2 and TRBJ2-3, with no D gene named confidently. Trimming costs V 4 bases and J 2 bases, and their ends lie 4 bases apart. CDR1 and CDR2, per the germline V gene, are SNHLY and FYNNEI. The CDR3 contains 12 residues, cysteine and phenylalanine counted. Only the CDR3 part of the read is kept: 36 bases, read in frame from the first base. The CDR3, completed at both ends by the reference TRBV2 and TRBJ2-3 genes, gives the full variable domain EPEVTQTPSHQVTQMGQEVILRCVPISNHLYFYWYRQILGQKVEFLVSFYNNEISEKSEIFDDQFSVERPDGSNFTLKIRSTKLEDSAMYFCASSGLTDTQYFGPGTRLTVL.